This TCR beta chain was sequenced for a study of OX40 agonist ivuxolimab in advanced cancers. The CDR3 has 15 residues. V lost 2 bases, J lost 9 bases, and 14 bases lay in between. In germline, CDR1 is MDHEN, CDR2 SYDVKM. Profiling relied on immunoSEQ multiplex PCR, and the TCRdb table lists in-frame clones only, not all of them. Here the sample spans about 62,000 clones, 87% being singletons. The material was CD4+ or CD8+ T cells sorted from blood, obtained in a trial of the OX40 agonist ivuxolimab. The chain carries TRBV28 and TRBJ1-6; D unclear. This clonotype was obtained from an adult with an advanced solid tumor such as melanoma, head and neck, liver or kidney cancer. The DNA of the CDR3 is TGTGCCAGCAGTTTAGTGGCCGGGCAGGTTTCACCCCTCCACTTT. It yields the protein CASSLVAGQVSPLHF.